This TCR beta chain was sequenced in a study of cytomegalovirus exposure and HLA in healthy donors. About the research overall: As an earlier analysis found, roughly 180 million T cells yielded about 120 million unique TCR beta sequences.

The CDR3 length is 14 residues. Trimming removed 9 bases from V and 2 bases from J, with 17 bases in between. Germline V gives CDR1 MNHEY, CDR2 SMNVEV (reference sequence). General observations from the study: Reportedly, HLA-A and HLA-B alleles of most subjects were accurately predicted from TCR beta. CMV serostatus was the only recorded immune exposure for donors.

This PCR relied on a set of 60 Vbeta primers and 13 Jbeta primers. The repertoire was sequenced with immunoSEQ multiplex PCR; TCRdb's copy has only in-frame clones and lacks some. This table has some 150,000 clones, 60% to 80% appearing once. Of note for this clone: Its antigen is unidentified.

The specimen was PBMCs. This clonotype originated in a female donor in good health and CMV-seronegative. The gene calls are TRBV27 and TRBJ2-7; possibly TRBD1 for D (8 bases). CDR3 residues: CASYRGGNPYEQYF. In DNA, the CDR3 is TGTGCCAGTTACAGGGGGGGAAATCCCTACGAGCAGTACTTC.